A single sample gave rise to the 7 T cell receptor beta chains below, sequenced in a study of T cells in localized non-small cell lung cancer. Generated by immunoSEQ multiplex PCR, the TCRdb table keeps only in-frame clones and is missing some. The repertoire holds 2,000 to 2,500 clones, with roughly 20% as singletons. Source: normal lung tissue next to the tumor, taken before any cancer treatment. These receptors all come from a male donor aged 60 or over with stage I non-small cell lung cancer.

The rearrangement links TRBV5-1 to TRBJ2-3, with 7 bases lining up with TRBD2. Germline trimming cut 7 bases from V and 0 bases from J; bases unmatched to any gene: 5. Germline V gene sequence: CDR1 SGHRS, CDR2 YFSETQ. This CDR3 comprises 14 residues. The CDR3: CASQSGASTDTQYF. CDR3 sequence (DNA): TGCGCCAGCCAGAGCGGGGCTAGCACAGATACGCAGTATTTT.

This clone showed up just a few times. The V and J genes are TRBV19 and TRBJ2-5; TRBD2 aligns across 12 bases. The CDR3 has 17 residues. Germline CDR1 LNHDA, CDR2 SQIVND (reference sequence). The ends lost 5 bases at V and 2 bases at J; junction bases unmatched: 9. The CDR3 loop is CASSWTGLAGGQETQYF. The CDR3 DNA is TGTGCCAGTAGTTGGACCGGGCTAGCGGGAGGGCAAGAGACCCAGTACTTC.

Only a few counts were recorded for this clone. V is TRBV6-8 and J is TRBJ2-3, with 10 bases matching TRBD2. The CDR3 extends over 15 amino acids. Germline V gene lookup returns CDR1 MNHGY and CDR2 SAAAGT. V dropped 4 bases and J dropped 3; count of bases not matched to a gene: 4. This CDR3 is CASSWSGGETDTQYF. Written as DNA, the CDR3 is TGTGCCAGCAGTTGGAGCGGGGGGGAAACAGATACGCAGTATTTT.

This clone is termed medium-sized. The chain recombines TRBV11-3 with TRBJ1-2, with 7 positions matching TRBD1. Germline-derived CDR1 and CDR2 are SGHNT and YENEEA. The V gene end was trimmed by 5 bases and the J gene end by 3 bases; junction bases not matched to a gene: 6. CDR3 length: 14 residues. CDR3 bases: TGTGCCAGCAGCCAGACAGGGCCAGACTATGGCTACACCTTC. It is translated as CASSQTGPDYGYTF.

V gene TRBV11-3 combines with J gene TRBJ1-1; D possibly corresponds to TRBD1 (5 bases). The CDR3 is 14 residues long. Per the germline V gene, CDR1 is SGHNT and CDR2 is YENEEA. Between the trimmed V and J ends, which lost 5 bases and 1 base, there was a span of 11 bases. The CDR3 sequence: CASSPGTANTEAFF. CDR3 coding DNA: TGTGCCAGCAGCCCCGGGACGGCGAACACTGAAGCTTTCTTT.

This clone was seen only a few times. V and J are TRBV11-3 and TRBJ2-1; 11 bases match TRBD2. This CDR3 has 17 amino acids. Germline V CDR1 and CDR2: SGHNT, YENEEA. With 5 bases clipped from V and 4 bases from J, the junction kept 10 bases outside the gene matches. CDR3 bases: TGTGCCAGCAGCCCGCGAACGACTAGCGGGGCTTACAATGAGCAGTTCTTC. This encodes CASSPRTTSGAYNEQFF.

This sequence joins TRBV19 and TRBJ2-7; D gene uncertain. CDR1 LNHDA and CDR2 SQIVND come from the germline V gene (reference sequence). The V gene lost 1 base and the J gene lost 6 bases, with 13 bases spanning the gap. This CDR3 has 14 residues. CDR3 nucleotide sequence: TGTGCCAGTAGTATAGGCCGCCTTGGCTTCGAGCAGTACTTC. Amino acid sequence: CASSIGRLGFEQYF.